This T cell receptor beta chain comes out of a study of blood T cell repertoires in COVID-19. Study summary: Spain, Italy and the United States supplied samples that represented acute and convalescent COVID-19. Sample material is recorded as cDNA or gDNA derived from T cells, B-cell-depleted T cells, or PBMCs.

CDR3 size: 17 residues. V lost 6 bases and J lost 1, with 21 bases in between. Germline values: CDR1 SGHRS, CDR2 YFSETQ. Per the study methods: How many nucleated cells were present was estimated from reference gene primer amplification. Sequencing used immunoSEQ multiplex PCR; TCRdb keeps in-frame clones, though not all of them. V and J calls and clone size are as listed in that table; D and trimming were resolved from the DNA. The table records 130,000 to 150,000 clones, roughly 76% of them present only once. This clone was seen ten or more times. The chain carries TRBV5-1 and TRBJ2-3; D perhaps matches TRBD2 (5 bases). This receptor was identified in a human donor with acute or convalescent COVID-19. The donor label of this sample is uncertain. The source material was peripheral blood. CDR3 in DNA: TGCGCCAGCACATTATCTAGCCAGGTTGGGGGCACAGATACGCAGTATTTT. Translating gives CASTLSSQVGGTDTQYF.